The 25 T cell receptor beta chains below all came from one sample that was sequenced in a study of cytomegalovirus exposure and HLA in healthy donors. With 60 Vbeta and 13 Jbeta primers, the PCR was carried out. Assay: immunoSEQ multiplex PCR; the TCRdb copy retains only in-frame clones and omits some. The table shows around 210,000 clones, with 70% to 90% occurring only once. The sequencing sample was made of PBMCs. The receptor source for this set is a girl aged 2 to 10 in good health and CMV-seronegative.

DNA for the CDR3: TGCGCCAGCAGCTTACGGACTAGCGGGGGACACTACAATGAGCAGTTCTTC. Amino acid sequence: CASSLRTSGGHYNEQFF. J is TRBJ2-1 and V is TRBV5-1; TRBD2 aligns across 13 bases. Losses at the gene ends were 2 bases for V and 3 bases for J; bases not matched to a gene: 5. CDR3 length: 17 residues. Germline V CDR1 and CDR2: SGHRS, YFSETQ.

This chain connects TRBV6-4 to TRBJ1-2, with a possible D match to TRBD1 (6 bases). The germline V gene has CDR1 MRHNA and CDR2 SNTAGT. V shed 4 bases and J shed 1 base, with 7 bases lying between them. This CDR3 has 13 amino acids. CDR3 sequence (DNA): TGTGCCAGCAGTGGGACAGATAACTATGGCTACACCTTC. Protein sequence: CASSGTDNYGYTF.

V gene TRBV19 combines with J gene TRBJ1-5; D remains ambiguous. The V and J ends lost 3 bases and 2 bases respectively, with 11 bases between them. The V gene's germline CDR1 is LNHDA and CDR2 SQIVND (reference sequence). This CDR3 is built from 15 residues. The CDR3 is CASSIDVSGNQPQHF. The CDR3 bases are TGTGCCAGTAGTATCGATGTCTCGGGCAATCAGCCCCAGCATTTT. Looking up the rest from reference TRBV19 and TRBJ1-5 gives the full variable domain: DGGITQSPKYLFRKEGQNVTLSCEQNLNHDAMYWYRQDPGQGLRLIYYSQIVNDFQKGDIAEGYSVSREKKESFPLTVTSAQKNPTAFYLCASSIDVSGNQPQHFGDGTRLSIL.

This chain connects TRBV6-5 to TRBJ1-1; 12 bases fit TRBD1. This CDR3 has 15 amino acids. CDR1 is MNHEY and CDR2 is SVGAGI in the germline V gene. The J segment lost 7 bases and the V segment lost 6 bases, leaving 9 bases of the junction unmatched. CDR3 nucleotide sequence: TGTGCCAGCAGCCCCTGGGGACAGGGGGCGATTGAAGCTTTCTTT. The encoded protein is CASSPWGQGAIEAFF.

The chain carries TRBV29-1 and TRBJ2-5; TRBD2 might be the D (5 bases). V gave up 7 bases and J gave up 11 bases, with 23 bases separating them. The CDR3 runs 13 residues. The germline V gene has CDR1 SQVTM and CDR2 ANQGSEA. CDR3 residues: CSAHGIRMGEQYF. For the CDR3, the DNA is TGCAGCGCGCACGGGATCCGTATGGGAGAGCAGTACTTC.

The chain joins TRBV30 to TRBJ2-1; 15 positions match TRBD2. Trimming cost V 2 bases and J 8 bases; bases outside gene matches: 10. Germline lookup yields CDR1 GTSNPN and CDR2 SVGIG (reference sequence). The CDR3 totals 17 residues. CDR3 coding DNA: TGTGCCTGGAGTCCCACCCGGACTAGCGGGAGGGCCCATGAGCAGTTCTTC. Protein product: CAWSPTRTSGRAHEQFF.

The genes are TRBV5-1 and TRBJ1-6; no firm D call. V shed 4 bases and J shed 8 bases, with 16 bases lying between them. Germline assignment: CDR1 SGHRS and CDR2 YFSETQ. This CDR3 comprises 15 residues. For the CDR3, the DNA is TGCGCCAGCAGCAGCCTGGCAGGTACCGATTCACCCCTCCACTTT. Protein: CASSSLAGTDSPLHF.

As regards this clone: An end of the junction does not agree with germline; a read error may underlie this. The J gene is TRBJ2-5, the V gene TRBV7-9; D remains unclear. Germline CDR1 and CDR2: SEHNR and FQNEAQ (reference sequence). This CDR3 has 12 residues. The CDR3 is CASSSPWAPQNF. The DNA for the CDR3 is TGTGCCAGCAGCTCGCCCTGGGCCCCCCAGAACTTC.

This CDR3 is CSVEKNRADGYTF. The CDR3 nucleotides are TGCAGCGTTGAAAAGAACAGGGCTGACGGCTACACCTTC. V usage is TRBV29-1 and J usage is TRBJ1-2; TRBD1 is a possible D gene (6 bases). Trimming stripped 2 bases from V and 8 bases from J, with 15 bases between. The CDR3 has 13 amino acids. Germline V CDR1 and CDR2: SQVTM, ANQGSEA.

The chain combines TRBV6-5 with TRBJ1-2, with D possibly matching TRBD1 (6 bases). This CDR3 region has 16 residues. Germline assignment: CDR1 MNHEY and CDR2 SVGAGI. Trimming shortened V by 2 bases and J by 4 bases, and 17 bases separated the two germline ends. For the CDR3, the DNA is TGTGCCAGCAGTTACACGCCCACAGGGACCCTCTATGGCTACACCTTC. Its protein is CASSYTPTGTLYGYTF.

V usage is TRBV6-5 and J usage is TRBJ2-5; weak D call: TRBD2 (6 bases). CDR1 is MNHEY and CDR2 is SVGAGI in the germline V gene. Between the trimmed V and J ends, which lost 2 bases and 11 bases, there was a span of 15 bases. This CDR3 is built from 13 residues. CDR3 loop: CASSYPPPGEQYF. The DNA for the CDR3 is TGTGCCAGCAGTTACCCCCCCCCGGGAGAGCAGTACTTC.

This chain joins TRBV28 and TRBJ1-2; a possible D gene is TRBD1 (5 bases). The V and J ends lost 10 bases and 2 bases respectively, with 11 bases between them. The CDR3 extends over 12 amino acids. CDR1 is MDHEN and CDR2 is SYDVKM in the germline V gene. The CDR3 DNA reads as TGTGCCACGGGGGACGGGAACTATGGCTACACCTTC. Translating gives CATGDGNYGYTF.

The CDR3 DNA is TGCGCCAGCAGGGCGACAGACAGGGGCCAGATGAACACTGAAGCTTTCTTT. Residues: CASRATDRGQMNTEAFF. The chain carries TRBV5-1 and TRBJ1-1; 8 bases agree with TRBD1. Germline CDR1 SGHRS, CDR2 YFSETQ. The CDR3 is 17 amino acids. Trimming cost V 5 bases and J 0 bases; bases outside gene matches: 12.

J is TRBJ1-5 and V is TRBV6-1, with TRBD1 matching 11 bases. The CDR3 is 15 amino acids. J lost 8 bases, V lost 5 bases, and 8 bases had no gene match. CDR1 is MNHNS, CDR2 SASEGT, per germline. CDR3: CASSWDRGGGKPQHF. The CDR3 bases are TGTGCCAGCAGTTGGGACAGGGGGGGAGGGAAGCCCCAGCATTTT.

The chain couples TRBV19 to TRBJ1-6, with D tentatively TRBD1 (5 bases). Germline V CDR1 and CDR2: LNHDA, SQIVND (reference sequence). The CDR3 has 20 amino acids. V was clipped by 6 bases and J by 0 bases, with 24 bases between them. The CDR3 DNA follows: TGTGCCAGTAGATCCTATCGTAACGGGGGTCGAGGCTCCTATAATTCACCCCTCCACTTT. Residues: CASRSYRNGGRGSYNSPLHF.

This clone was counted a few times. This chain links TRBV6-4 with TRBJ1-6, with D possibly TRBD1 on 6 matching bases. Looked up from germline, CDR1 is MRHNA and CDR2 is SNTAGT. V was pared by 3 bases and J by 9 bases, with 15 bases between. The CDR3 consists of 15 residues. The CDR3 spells CASSEAAGVGSPLHF. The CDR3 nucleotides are TGTGCCAGCAGTGAGGCGGCAGGGGTAGGTTCACCCCTCCACTTT.

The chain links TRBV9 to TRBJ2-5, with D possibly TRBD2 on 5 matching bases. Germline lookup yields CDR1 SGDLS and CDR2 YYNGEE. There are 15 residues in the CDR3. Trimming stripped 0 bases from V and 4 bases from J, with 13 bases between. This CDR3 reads CASSVGGSERETQYF. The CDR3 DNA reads TGTGCCAGCAGCGTAGGAGGTAGCGAGCGAGAGACCCAGTACTTC.

The CDR3, as DNA: TGTGCCAGCAGATACACGGGTGGAAACACCATATATTTT. This gives the protein CASRYTGGNTIYF. The rearrangement joins TRBV9 to TRBJ1-3; D not certain. Germline V lookup: CDR1 SGDLS, CDR2 YYNGEE. This CDR3 region has 13 residues. V lost 5 bases to trimming and J lost 3 bases, with 9 bases between them.

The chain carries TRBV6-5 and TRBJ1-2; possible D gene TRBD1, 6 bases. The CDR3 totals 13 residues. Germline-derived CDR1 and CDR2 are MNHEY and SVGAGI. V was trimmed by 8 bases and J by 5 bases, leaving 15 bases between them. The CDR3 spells CASRQGHPYGYTF. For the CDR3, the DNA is TGTGCCAGCCGTCAGGGACACCCATATGGCTACACCTTC.

CDR3 sequence reads: CASSQDPRSGGAIRETQYF. In nucleotides, the CDR3 is TGTGCCAGCAGCCAAGATCCGAGGAGCGGGGGGGCCATTCGTGAGACCCAGTACTTC. This rearrangement joins TRBV14 to TRBJ2-5, with 10 bases that match TRBD2. CDR1 SGHDN and CDR2 FVKESK come from the germline V gene. Trimming took 0 bases from V and 5 from J; bases not matched to a gene: 15. The CDR3 is 19 residues long. The variable domain in full, with the rest retrieved from reference TRBV14 and TRBJ2-5, is EAGVTQFPSHSVIEKGQTVTLRCDPISGHDNLYWYRRVMGKEIKFLLHFVKESKQDESGMPNNRFLAERTGGTYSTLKVQPAELEDSGVYFCASSQDPRSGGAIRETQYFGPGTRLLVL.

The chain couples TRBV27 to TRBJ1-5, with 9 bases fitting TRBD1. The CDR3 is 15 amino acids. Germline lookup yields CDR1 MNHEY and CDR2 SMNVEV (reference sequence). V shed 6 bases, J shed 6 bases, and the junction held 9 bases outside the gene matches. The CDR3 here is CASSRGQGYFQPQHF. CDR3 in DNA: TGTGCCAGCAGCCGGGGACAGGGATATTTTCAGCCCCAGCATTTT.

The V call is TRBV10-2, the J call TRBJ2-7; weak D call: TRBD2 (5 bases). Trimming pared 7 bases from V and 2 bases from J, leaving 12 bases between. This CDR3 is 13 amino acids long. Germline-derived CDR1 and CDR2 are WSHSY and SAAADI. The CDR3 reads CASMEARAYEQYF. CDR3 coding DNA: TGCGCCAGCATGGAGGCTAGGGCCTACGAGCAGTACTTC.

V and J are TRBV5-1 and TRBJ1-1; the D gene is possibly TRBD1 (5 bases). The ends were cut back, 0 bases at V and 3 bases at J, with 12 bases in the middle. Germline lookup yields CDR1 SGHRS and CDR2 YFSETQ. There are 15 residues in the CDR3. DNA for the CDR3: TGCGCCAGCAGCTTGGTTTCGGGGGTGGACACTGAAGCTTTCTTT. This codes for CASSLVSGVDTEAFF.

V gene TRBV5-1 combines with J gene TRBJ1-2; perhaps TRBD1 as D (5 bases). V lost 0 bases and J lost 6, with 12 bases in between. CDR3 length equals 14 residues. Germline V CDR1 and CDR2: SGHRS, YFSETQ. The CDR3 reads CASSLASGNNGYTF. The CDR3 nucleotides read TGCGCCAGCAGCTTGGCGTCAGGGAACAATGGCTACACCTTC.

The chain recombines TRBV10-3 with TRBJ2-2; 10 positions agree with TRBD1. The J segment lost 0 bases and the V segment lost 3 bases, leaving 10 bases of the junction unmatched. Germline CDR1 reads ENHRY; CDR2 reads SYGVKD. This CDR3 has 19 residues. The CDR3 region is CAISDLAGTGAPNTGELFF. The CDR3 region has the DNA TGTGCCATCAGTGACCTTGCCGGGACAGGGGCCCCGAACACCGGGGAGCTGTTTTTT.